The 24 T cell receptor beta chains below were found in one sample sequenced in a study of T cell repertoires in cytomegalovirus infection. TCRdb re-called the reads with MiXCR, one entry per CDR3 protein. The table includes under 600,000 distinct CDR3 sequences, 16% detected once. Sequencing input: CD8+ T cells from PBMCs. These receptors were collected from a human donor in good health (CMV status not recorded). Some clones in this sample may be carry-over from other donors' samples.

The table lists this clonotype with a few counts. The gene calls are TRBV12-3 or TRBV12-4 and TRBJ2-1; 9 bases fit TRBD1. The CDR3 is made up of 13 amino acids. V lost 6 bases and J lost 8; bases outside the gene matches: 5. The CDR3 loop is CASRPQGADEQFF. CDR3 nucleotides: TGTGCCAGCAGGCCACAGGGGGCGGATGAGCAGTTCTTC.

The rearrangement links TRBV4-3 to TRBJ2-2, with 7 bases lining up with TRBD2. Germline trimming cut 2 bases from V and 6 bases from J; bases unmatched to any gene: 9. The CDR3 contains 16 residues. CDR1 and CDR2 (germline): LGHNA, YSLEER. This CDR3 reads CASSQPRRAGPGELFF. CDR3 in DNA: TGCGCCAGCAGCCAACCCCGAAGAGCGGGGCCCGGGGAGCTGTTTTTT.

The sample holds many counts of this clonotype. V gene TRBV5-8 combines with J gene TRBJ2-3; 14 bases agree with TRBD2. CDR1 and CDR2 (germline): SGHTS, YDEGEE. V lost 7 bases and J lost 4; bases outside the gene matches: 20. The CDR3 runs 20 residues. The CDR3 nucleotides read TGTGCCAGCGGAGATCCACTGGGACTAGCGGGGGTCAAATTCCCAGATACGCAGTATTTT. Its protein is CASGDPLGLAGVKFPDTQYF.

This clonotype came up many times. The chain recombines TRBV6-1 with TRBJ2-1; TRBD1 might be the D (6 bases). CDR1 is MNHNS and CDR2 is SASEGT in the germline V gene. The CDR3 totals 13 residues. V lost 7 bases and J lost 0, with 7 bases in between. CDR3: CASMGASYNEQFF. The CDR3 DNA reads TGTGCCAGCATGGGGGCCTCCTACAATGAGCAGTTCTTC.

This clonotype was recorded many times. The chain joins TRBV7-8 to TRBJ2-5, with a tentative D call TRBD2 (5 bases). Germline values: CDR1 SGHVS, CDR2 FQNEAQ. The CDR3 has 15 residues. The V end lost 2 bases, the J end lost 5 bases, and 15 bases lay between the germline ends. The CDR3 protein is CASSLSPGEGETQYF. CDR3 DNA: TGTGCCAGCAGCTTATCTCCCGGGGAAGGCGAGACCCAGTACTTC.

The chain combines TRBV4-1 with TRBJ1-1; 12 positions agree with TRBD1. Germline V lookup: CDR1 MGHRA, CDR2 YSYEKL. The CDR3 runs 17 residues. V gave up 3 bases and J gave up 5 bases; unmatched junction bases: 10. The CDR3 nucleotides are TGCGCCAGCAGCCAGGCCGGGACAGGGGGCAGGGTTACTGAAGCTTTCTTT. This translates into CASSQAGTGGRVTEAFF.

The sample holds many counts of this clonotype. The rearrangement links TRBV6-1 to TRBJ2-3; 9 bases map to TRBD2. CDR3 length: 16 residues. Germline loops: CDR1 MNHNS, CDR2 SASEGT. Trimming took 2 bases from V and 0 from J; bases not matched to a gene: 3. CDR3 DNA sequence: TGTGCCAGCAGTGAACGACTAGCGGTGAGCACAGATACGCAGTATTTT. This gives the protein CASSERLAVSTDTQYF.

The V call is TRBV24-1, the J call TRBJ2-3, with D maybe TRBD1 (6 bases). The CDR3 has 15 residues. The V and J ends lost 4 bases and 1 base respectively, with 11 bases between them. Germline V gene sequence: CDR1 KGHDR, CDR2 SFDVKD. The CDR3 sequence: CATSEGAPGTDTQYF. The CDR3 DNA is TGTGCCACCAGTGAGGGGGCGCCCGGCACAGATACGCAGTATTTT.

This clonotype was picked up many times. The chain links TRBV28 to TRBJ2-3; TRBD2 matches at 7 bases. There are 16 residues in the CDR3. The ends lost 3 bases at V and 5 bases at J; junction bases unmatched: 11. Germline CDR1 MDHEN, CDR2 SYDVKM. Here the CDR3 DNA reads TGTGCCAGCAGTTTGGAACCACTAGCGAGTCAAGATACGCAGTATTTT. It encodes CASSLEPLASQDTQYF.

In its sample, this clonotype was seen many times. This chain connects TRBV4-2 to TRBJ2-5; TRBD1 matches at 9 bases. The length of the CDR3 is 16 residues. The trim removed 3 bases at V and 1 base at J, leaving 6 bases unmatched. The germline V gene has CDR1 LGHNA and CDR2 YNFKEQ. DNA of the CDR3: TGTGCCAGCAGCCATCGACAGGGGGTGATCCAAGAGACCCAGTACTTC. This gives the protein CASSHRQGVIQETQYF.

J is TRBJ2-3 and V is TRBV7-3; 14 bases align to TRBD2. The germline gives CDR1 SGHTA, CDR2 FQGTGA. The CDR3 totals 19 residues. Unmatched junction bases numbered 20, after V lost 8 bases and J lost 7 bases. Here the CDR3 reads CASAGEGGLAGVWEHTQYF. The CDR3 bases are TGTGCCAGCGCAGGGGAGGGGGGACTAGCGGGAGTGTGGGAACATACGCAGTATTTT.

The chain couples TRBV10-3 to TRBJ1-3; D is unclear. The germline V gene encodes CDR1 ENHRY and CDR2 SYGVKD. Trimming cost V 0 bases and J 0 bases, with 9 bases left between them. This CDR3 is built from 16 residues. CDR3 loop: CAISESEADSGNTIYF. In DNA form, the CDR3 reads TGTGCCATCAGTGAGTCGGAGGCGGACTCTGGAAACACCATATATTTT.

The rearrangement joins TRBV9 to TRBJ2-3, with 14 bases aligning to TRBD2. Germline V CDR1 and CDR2: SGDLS, YYNGEE. V dropped 2 bases and J dropped 2; count of bases not matched to a gene: 4. This CDR3 has 17 residues. CDR3 sequence: CASSVLTSGRATDTQYF. CDR3 DNA: TGTGCCAGCAGCGTCCTGACTAGCGGGAGGGCCACAGATACGCAGTATTTT. Combining the CDR3 with reference TRBV9 and TRBJ2-3 gives the whole variable domain DSGVTQTPKHLITATGQRVTLRCSPRSGDLSVYWYQQSLDQGLQFLIQYYNGEERAKGNILERFSAQQFPDLHSELNLSSLELGDSALYFCASSVLTSGRATDTQYFGPGTRLTVL.

The J gene is TRBJ2-2, the V gene TRBV27; 8 positions match TRBD2. The CDR3 covers 14 residues. CDR1 is MNHEY, CDR2 SMNVEV, per germline (reference sequence). Trimming removed 6 bases from V and 7 bases from J; junction bases left unmatched: 7. DNA for the CDR3: TGTGCCAGCAGCCCGGGGGGGGCCGGCGGGGAGCTGTTTTTT. Translating gives CASSPGGAGGELFF.

The sample holds a few counts of this clonotype. V and J are TRBV5-4 and TRBJ2-5; D possibly corresponds to TRBD1 (6 bases). There are 15 residues in the CDR3. Germline V lookup: CDR1 SGHNT, CDR2 YYREEE (reference sequence). The V end was cut by 1 base, the J end by 3 bases, with 13 bases between. The CDR3 bases are TGTGCCAGCAGCTTGAAAATAGGGGGTGAAGAGACCCAGTACTTC. Protein product: CASSLKIGGEETQYF. The full variable domain, with the rest looked up from reference TRBV5-4 and TRBJ2-5, is ETGVTQSPTHLIKTRGQQVTLRCSSQSGHNTVSWYQQALGQGPQFIFQYYREEENGRGNFPPRFSGLQFPNYSSELNVNALELDDSALYLCASSLKIGGEETQYFGPGTRLLVL.

In its sample, this clonotype was seen a few times. The CDR3 does not end in the conserved phenylalanine or tryptophan, so this is likely a read error. V gene TRBV29-1 combines with J gene TRBJ2-7; a possible D gene is TRBD2 (6 bases). This CDR3 is built from 13 residues. The germline gives CDR1 SQVTM, CDR2 ANQGSEA. V dropped 6 bases and J dropped 3 bases, with 15 bases sitting between them. CDR3: CSVRIADNYEQYL. The CDR3 DNA sequence: TGCAGCGTCCGTATAGCGGATAACTACGAGCAGTACTTA.

This clonotype was detected many times. This may stem from a read error, because a much larger clone lies one nucleotide away. This chain links TRBV7-8 with TRBJ1-1; D remains ambiguous. This CDR3 comprises 13 residues. CDR1 SGHVS and CDR2 FQNEAQ come from the germline V gene. V gave up 2 bases and J gave up 1 base, with 5 bases separating them. CDR3 sequence reads: CASSLWENTEAFF. The CDR3 DNA sequence: TGTGCCAGCAGCTTATGGGAGAACACTGAAGCTTTCTTT. Full variable domain (remainder filled in from reference TRBV7-8 and TRBJ1-1): GAGVSQSPRYKVAKRGQDVALRCDPISGHVSLFWYQQALGQGPEFLTYFQNEAQLDKSGLPSDRFFAERPEGSVSTLKIQRTQQEDSAVYLCASSLWENTEAFFGQGTRLTVV.

This clonotype was picked up many times. The chain couples TRBV19 to TRBJ2-7; D is possibly TRBD1 or TRBD2 (5 bases each). The V gene's germline CDR1 is LNHDA and CDR2 SQIVND (reference sequence). The CDR3 extends over 11 amino acids. V was cut by 5 bases and J by 7 bases, with 9 bases left in between. CDR3 sequence: CASSEGEEQYF. In DNA form, the CDR3 reads TGTGCCAGTAGTGAAGGGGAGGAGCAGTACTTC.

This chain's CDR3 is CASRFIGQAPSQETQYF. CDR3 DNA: TGTGCCAGCAGGTTCATCGGACAGGCGCCCTCACAAGAGACCCAGTACTTC. The chain recombines TRBV5-4 with TRBJ2-5, with TRBD1 matching over 7 bases. The length of the CDR3 is 17 residues. V shed 5 bases, J shed 2 bases, and the junction held 15 bases outside the gene matches. CDR1 SGHNT and CDR2 YYREEE come from the germline V gene (reference sequence).

This clonotype has more than one count but fewer than ten. The chain links TRBV27 to TRBJ1-1; D gene unclear. The V end was cut by 0 bases, the J end by 4 bases, with 12 bases between. This CDR3 contains 15 residues. Germline V gives CDR1 MNHEY, CDR2 SMNVEV (reference sequence). The CDR3 DNA sequence: TGTGCCAGCAGTTTATCGTACGGTCCTGGCACTGAAGCTTTCTTT. Its translation is CASSLSYGPGTEAFF.

Ten or more counts support this clonotype. The V call is TRBV7-8, the J call TRBJ1-5; 7 bases line up with TRBD1. The CDR3 consists of 18 residues. The V and J ends lost 1 base and 0 bases, in that order; junction bases with no gene match: 9. Germline V gene data show CDR1 as SGHVS and CDR2 as FQNEAQ. The CDR3 coding sequence is TGTGCCAGCAGCTTAGATCCGACAGGGTACGGTAGCAATCAGCCCCAGCATTTT. Encoded protein: CASSLDPTGYGSNQPQHF.

In its sample, this clonotype was seen a few times. The rearrangement joins TRBV27 to TRBJ2-7; D is uncertain. The CDR3 runs 13 residues. The V gene lost 3 bases and the J gene lost 2 bases, with 8 bases spanning the gap. Germline V CDR1 and CDR2: MNHEY, SMNVEV (reference sequence). The CDR3 protein is CASSFSQTYEQYF. CDR3 coding DNA: TGTGCCAGCAGTTTCTCACAGACCTACGAGCAGTACTTC.

At least ten counts were recorded for this clonotype. The chain carries TRBV7-9 and TRBJ2-7; TRBD1 or TRBD2 may be the D gene (5 bases each). The ends were cut back, 5 bases at V and 0 bases at J, with 11 bases in the middle. The CDR3 has 14 amino acids. The germline CDR1 and CDR2 sequences are SEHNR and FQNEAQ (reference sequence). In DNA, the CDR3 is TGTGCCAGCAGCAATAGAGGGGACTCCTACGAGCAGTACTTC. This encodes CASSNRGDSYEQYF.

With regard to this clonotype: One junction end disagrees with the germline gene, perhaps due to a read error. This chain's CDR3 is CASSLGRGVHSYELYF. The DNA of the CDR3 is TGTGCCAGCAGCTTGGGGCGGGGGGTCCACTCCTACGAGCTGTACTTC. The rearrangement links TRBV7-3 to TRBJ2-7; 8 bases are a match to TRBD2. Germline CDR1 is SGHTA and CDR2 is FQGTGA. The length of the CDR3 is 16 residues.